The clone carrying this T cell receptor (beta chain) was observed a few times. The record originates from a study of blood T cell repertoires in COVID-19. CDR1 and CDR2 from the germline V gene are SGHRS and YFSETQ. The CDR3 consists of 15 residues. V shed 3 bases, J shed 8 bases, and the junction held 9 bases outside the gene matches. Authors' methods: Using reference gene primer amplification, nucleated cell counts were estimated. The method was immunoSEQ multiplex PCR; TCRdb's version includes in-frame clones alone and lacks a portion of them. The DNA was the basis for D and trimming; V, J and clone size are from that table. This table holds 70,000 or so clones, 76% found once.

Sequenced: peripheral blood. The V and J genes are TRBV5-1 and TRBJ1-4; 8 bases match TRBD1. The clonotype comes from a man aged 55 to 70 with COVID-19, enrolled during active disease. In DNA, the CDR3 is TGCGCCAGCAGCTCCCAGGGGGCATCGGAAGAAAAACTGTTTTTT. It is translated as CASSSQGASEEKLFF.